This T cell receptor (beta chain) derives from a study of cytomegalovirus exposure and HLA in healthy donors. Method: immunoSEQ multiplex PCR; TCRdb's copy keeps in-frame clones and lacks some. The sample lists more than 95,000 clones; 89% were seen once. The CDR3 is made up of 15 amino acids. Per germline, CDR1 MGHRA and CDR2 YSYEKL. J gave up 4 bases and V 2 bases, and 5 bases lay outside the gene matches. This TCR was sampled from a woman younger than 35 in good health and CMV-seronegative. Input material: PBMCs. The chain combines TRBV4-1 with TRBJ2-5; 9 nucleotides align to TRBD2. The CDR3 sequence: CASSQRLAVGETQYF. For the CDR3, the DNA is TGCGCCAGCAGCCAAAGACTAGCGGTAGGAGAGACCCAGTACTTC.